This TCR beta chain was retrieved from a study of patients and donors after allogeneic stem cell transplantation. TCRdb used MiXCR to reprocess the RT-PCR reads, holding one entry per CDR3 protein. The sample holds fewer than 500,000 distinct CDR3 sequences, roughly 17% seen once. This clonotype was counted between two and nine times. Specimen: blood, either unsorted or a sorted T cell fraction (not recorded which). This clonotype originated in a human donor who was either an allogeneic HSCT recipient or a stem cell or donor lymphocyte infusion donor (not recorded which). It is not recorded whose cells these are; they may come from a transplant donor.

CDR3: CASGGLAGGQGQFF. Here the CDR3 DNA reads TGTGCCAGCGGTGGACTAGCGGGGGGGCAGGGACAGTTCTTC. This rearrangement joins TRBV11-2 to TRBJ2-1, with 15 bases aligning to TRBD2. This CDR3 has 14 residues. With 8 bases clipped from V and 13 bases from J, the junction kept 9 bases outside the gene matches. Germline CDR1 is SGHAT and CDR2 is FQNNGV.